A selection of T cell receptor beta chains follows, all from one sample in a study of blood T cell repertoires in COVID-19. Libraries were prepared by immunoSEQ multiplex PCR; TCRdb keeps only in-frame clonotypes and omits some of them. In the table there are around 190,000 clones, about nine tenths of which are singletons. The specimen was peripheral blood. Receptors originate from a man between 18 and 35 years old who had recovered from COVID-19. The CDR3 runs from the conserved cysteine through the conserved F or W. D genes are given only for firm matches. Clone size is stated in some rows and not others, as once, few, many or a class when expanded.

>TRBD1|TRBV6-5|.|TRBJ1-1
CASSYADRGLTEAFF
TGTGCCAGCAGTTACGCGGACAGGGGTTTGACTGAAGCTTTCTTT
>.|TRBV19|.|TRBJ1-1
CASSIVEGTAPGTEAFF
TGTGCCAGTAGTATAGTGGAGGGGACCGCCCCAGGGACTGAAGCTTTCTTT
>TRBD2|TRBV19|.|TRBJ2-1
CASRFGGLATDEQFF
TGTGCCAGTAGATTCGGTGGACTAGCGACGGATGAGCAGTTCTTC
>.|TRBV6-5|.|TRBJ2-5
CASSPTSGETQYF
TGTGCCAGCAGTCCCACTTCGGGAGAGACCCAGTACTTC
>TRBD2|TRBV19|.|TRBJ2-7
CASSIDGGIYEQYF
TGTGCCAGTAGTATTGACGGGGGGATCTACGAGCAGTACTTC
>TRBD1|TRBV4-1|.|TRBJ2-7
CASSQGAGIETGGYEQYF
TGCGCCAGCAGCCAAGGGGCCGGTATCGAGACAGGGGGGTACGAGCAGTACTTC
>TRBD2|TRBV5-1|.|TRBJ2-3
CASSPAGLAGVADTQYF
TGCGCCAGCAGCCCCGCCGGACTAGCGGGAGTTGCAGATACGCAGTATTTT
>TRBD2|TRBV5-1|.|TRBJ2-5
CASSLGLAQETQYF
TGCGCCAGCAGCTTGGGACTAGCCCAAGAGACCCAGTACTTC
>TRBD2|TRBV5-4|.|TRBJ2-5
CASSGGAGGPKETQYF
TGTGCCAGCAGCGGGGGAGCGGGAGGGCCCAAAGAGACCCAGTACTTC
>TRBD1|TRBV2|.|TRBJ2-3
CASRGTGGNTQYF
TGTGCCAGCAGGGGGACAGGGGGGAATACGCAGTATTTT
>.|TRBV4-3|.|TRBJ2-6
CASSQDFSGTGANVLTF
TGCGCCAGCAGCCAAGATTTTTCGGGGACTGGGGCCAACGTCCTGACTTTC
>.|TRBV6-6|.|TRBJ1-3
CASSSDRLSGNTIYF
TGTGCCAGCAGTTCGGACAGACTGTCTGGAAACACCATATATTTT
>TRBD2|TRBV19|.|TRBJ2-1
CASSPGTSNEQFF
TGTGCCAGTAGTCCTGGGACTAGCAATGAGCAGTTCTTC
>.|TRBV11-3|.|TRBJ2-1
CASSSPPQRTQFF
TGTGCCAGCAGCTCTCCCCCCCAGCGGACGCAGTTCTTC
>TRBD2|TRBV7-2|.|TRBJ2-7
CASSLASISGSYEQYF
TGTGCCAGCAGCTTAGCTTCCATTAGCGGGAGCTACGAGCAGTACTTC
>.|TRBV10-3|.|TRBJ1-5
CAIRQGSNQPQHF
TGTGCCATCAGACAGGGATCTAATCAGCCCCAGCATTTT
>TRBD2|TRBV9|once|TRBJ2-1
CASSLRLAGYNEQFF
TGTGCCAGCAGCTTACGACTAGCGGGATACAATGAGCAGTTCTTC
>TRBD1|TRBV5-4|.|TRBJ2-3
CASSLGQDNTDTQYF
TGTGCCAGCAGCCTAGGACAGGATAACACAGATACGCAGTATTTT
>.|TRBV24-1|.|TRBJ1-2
CATSGIRGDGYTF
TGTGCCACCAGTGGGATCAGGGGAGATGGCTACACCTTC
>.|TRBV25-1|.|TRBJ1-4
CASRDSLTNEKLFF
TGTGCCAGCAGGGACAGTTTAACTAATGAAAAACTGTTTTTT
>TRBD1|TRBV6-1|.|TRBJ1-5
CASRDRTGINQPQHF
TGTGCCAGCAGGGATAGGACAGGGATAAATCAGCCCCAGCATTTT
>.|TRBV24-1|.|TRBJ2-6
CATSDLYPQFSGANVLTF
TGTGCCACCAGTGATTTGTATCCCCAGTTCTCTGGGGCCAACGTCCTGACTTTC
>.|TRBV7-2|.|TRBJ2-7
CASSARGSSYEQYF
TGTGCCAGCAGCGCACGCGGCAGCTCCTACGAGCAGTACTTC
>TRBD1|TRBV19|once|TRBJ2-3
CASKGQDGTAADTQYF
TGTGCCAGTAAAGGACAGGACGGAACCGCCGCAGATACGCAGTATTTT
>TRBD1|TRBV23-1|.|TRBJ2-6
CASSQWDRSSGANVLTF
TGCGCCAGCAGTCAATGGGACAGGAGCTCTGGGGCCAACGTCCTGACTTTC
>.|TRBV6-1|few|TRBJ2-2
CASSEIGGNGELFF
TGTGCCAGCAGTGAAATAGGCGGGAACGGGGAGCTGTTTTTT
>TRBD2|TRBV9|.|TRBJ2-1
CASSRRTSGDNEQFF
TGTGCCAGCAGCCGGAGGACTAGCGGGGACAATGAGCAGTTCTTC
>.|TRBV19|few|TRBJ2-3
CASSMTASTDTQYF
TGTGCCAGTAGTATGACAGCTAGCACAGATACGCAGTATTTT
>.|TRBV5-6|.|TRBJ1-1
CASSLGGVSEAFF
TGTGCCAGCAGCTTGGGGGGCGTTAGTGAAGCTTTCTTT
>.|TRBV2|.|TRBJ1-5
CASSHTASGSNQPQHF
TGTGCCAGCAGTCACACAGCCTCAGGGAGCAATCAGCCCCAGCATTTT
>.|TRBV30|.|TRBJ1-1
CAWSVIQGTEAFF
TGTGCCTGGAGTGTAATCCAGGGGACTGAAGCTTTCTTT
>.|TRBV6-5|.|TRBJ1-1
CASSYSIKGDTEAFF
TGTGCCAGCAGTTACTCAATAAAGGGGGACACTGAAGCTTTCTTT
>TRBD1|TRBV5-4|.|TRBJ1-1
CASSLGGTGGTEAFF
TGTGCCAGCAGCTTGGGAGGGACAGGGGGCACTGAAGCTTTCTTT
>TRBD1|TRBV9|.|TRBJ1-1
CASSPRTGPNTEAFF
TGTGCCAGCAGCCCCCGGACAGGGCCGAACACTGAAGCTTTCTTT
>.|TRBV11-2|.|TRBJ2-1
CASSLSPRGSYNEQFF
TGTGCCAGCAGCTTATCCCCCCGGGGCTCCTACAATGAGCAGTTCTTC
>.|TRBV4-3|.|TRBJ1-3
CASSQDLSSGGNTIYF
TGCGCCAGCAGCCAAGATCTTTCCTCCGGGGGAAACACCATATATTTT
>TRBD2|TRBV29-1|.|TRBJ2-7
CSVETSGDYEQYF
TGCAGCGTTGAAACTAGCGGGGACTACGAGCAGTACTTC
>.|TRBV6-5|.|TRBJ2-1
CASSFGRGEQFF
TGTGCCAGCAGTTTCGGACGGGGTGAGCAGTTCTTC
>TRBD1|TRBV7-2|.|TRBJ2-3
CASRSTGSPDTQYF
TGTGCCAGCAGATCGACAGGGTCGCCAGATACGCAGTATTTT
>TRBD1|TRBV5-4|.|TRBJ1-3
CASSLNRGPLSGNTIYF
TGTGCCAGCAGCCTTAACAGGGGACCTCTCTCTGGAAACACCATATATTTT
>TRBD1|TRBV5-1|.|TRBJ1-6
CASSLTGQDSPLHF
TGCGCCAGCAGCCTGACAGGACAGGATTCACCCCTCCACTTT
>TRBD2|TRBV5-1|.|TRBJ2-7
CASSSGGLASEQYF
TGCGCCAGCAGCTCAGGGGGACTAGCGAGCGAGCAGTACTTC